The following is a T cell receptor beta chain sequence with its context. This sample stems from a study of OX40 agonist ivuxolimab in advanced cancers. Looking at the study overall: Three patients showed partial responses: one hepatocellular carcinoma and two cutaneous melanoma cases.

After removal of 1 base from V and 6 bases from J, the junction contained 12 bases not matched to a gene. Germline V gene data show CDR1 as SGHAT and CDR2 as FQNNGV. The CDR3 contains 18 residues. Clones were read by immunoSEQ multiplex PCR, and TCRdb kept only the in-frame ones, dropping some. This sample carries 50,000 to 70,000 clones, about 85% of them seen once, and the ten largest clones take about 2.7%. This chain connects TRBV11-2 to TRBJ2-2; 9 positions match TRBD2. The sequencing used CD4+ or CD8+ T cells sorted from blood, collected in a trial of the OX40 agonist ivuxolimab. The receptor comes from an adult with an advanced solid tumor such as melanoma, head and neck, liver or kidney cancer. The DNA for the CDR3 is TGTGCCAGCAGCTTAGGGGCCTCTATAGCGGGAGCGGCCGGGGAGCTGTTTTTT. It codes for CASSLGASIAGAAGELFF.